A selection of T cell receptor beta chains follows, all from one sample in a study of T cell responses to AZD1222 COVID-19 vaccine. TCRdb keeps only in-frame clones here, not all; method: immunoSEQ multiplex PCR. Of about 150,000 clones listed, less than 95% are singletons. The sequencing here drew on peripheral blood, taken on day 0 of AZD1222 vaccination. The receptors come from an adult in good health. CDR3s include the opening cysteine and the closing phenylalanine or tryptophan. Each record gives: D gene, V gene, clone size, CDR3 length, J gene, CDR3 DNA, CDR3 protein. The D gene is left open where the match is weak. Clone size is stated in some rows and not others, as once, few, many or a class when expanded.

D gene: -
V gene: TRBV6-6
clone size: -
CDR3 length: 16
J gene: TRBJ2-3
CDR3 DNA: TGTGCCAGCAGTTACTGGGGGGGGGCGGTCACAGATACGCAGTATTTT
CDR3 protein: CASSYWGGAVTDTQYF

D gene: -
V gene: TRBV9
clone size: -
CDR3 length: 16
J gene: TRBJ2-7
CDR3 DNA: TGTGCCAGCAGCGTAGGCGTAGGGGACCAAGGCTACGAGCAGTACTTC
CDR3 protein: CASSVGVGDQGYEQYF

D gene: -
V gene: TRBV13
clone size: -
CDR3 length: 14
J gene: TRBJ1-2
CDR3 DNA: TGTGCCAGCAGCTTAGACAGGGCAGACCTGGGCTACACCTTC
CDR3 protein: CASSLDRADLGYTF

D gene: -
V gene: TRBV3-1/TRBV3-2
clone size: once
CDR3 length: 14
J gene: TRBJ1-3
CDR3 DNA: TGTGCCAGCAGCTCACGGTCCTCTGGAAACACCATATATTTT
CDR3 protein: CASSSRSSGNTIYF

D gene: TRBD1
V gene: TRBV10-3
clone size: -
CDR3 length: 14
J gene: TRBJ1-1
CDR3 DNA: TGTGCCATCAAACAGGGGGCCATGAACACTGAAGCTTTCTTT
CDR3 protein: CAIKQGAMNTEAFF

D gene: -
V gene: TRBV12-3/TRBV12-4
clone size: few
CDR3 length: 12
J gene: TRBJ2-7
CDR3 DNA: TGTGCCAGCAAGGGCAGGTCCTACGAGCAGTACTTC
CDR3 protein: CASKGRSYEQYF

D gene: TRBD1
V gene: TRBV19
clone size: -
CDR3 length: 12
J gene: TRBJ1-1
CDR3 DNA: TGTGCCAGTAGTCCGACAGGGTTGATGGCTTTCTTT
CDR3 protein: CASSPTGLMAFF

D gene: TRBD1
V gene: TRBV19
clone size: once
CDR3 length: 16
J gene: TRBJ2-7
CDR3 DNA: TGTGCCAGTAGTACGCTAACAGGGGGCGGCACCTACGAGCAGTACTTC
CDR3 protein: CASSTLTGGGTYEQYF

D gene: TRBD2
V gene: TRBV5-4
clone size: once
CDR3 length: 16
J gene: TRBJ2-3
CDR3 DNA: TGTGCCAGCAGCTTCCTTAGCGGGGGCCGCACAGATACGCAGTATTTT
CDR3 protein: CASSFLSGGRTDTQYF

D gene: TRBD1
V gene: TRBV6-5
clone size: -
CDR3 length: 14
J gene: TRBJ1-1
CDR3 DNA: TGTGCCAGCAGGAACAGGGGAGATTTTACTGAAGCTTTCTTT
CDR3 protein: CASRNRGDFTEAFF

D gene: -
V gene: TRBV10-3
clone size: -
CDR3 length: 15
J gene: TRBJ2-1
CDR3 DNA: TGTGCCATCAGGGGGGGCCAGAGCTCCTACAATGAGCAGTTCTTC
CDR3 protein: CAIRGGQSSYNEQFF

D gene: -
V gene: TRBV30
clone size: -
CDR3 length: 11
J gene: TRBJ2-7
CDR3 DNA: TGTGCCTGGAGTGGTATCTACGAGCAGTACTTC
CDR3 protein: CAWSGIYEQYF

D gene: -
V gene: TRBV2
clone size: -
CDR3 length: 14
J gene: TRBJ2-1
CDR3 DNA: TGTGCCAGCAGTGACGGGGGTCCTTACAATGAGCAGTTCTTC
CDR3 protein: CASSDGGPYNEQFF

D gene: -
V gene: TRBV6-1
clone size: -
CDR3 length: 15
J gene: TRBJ1-6
CDR3 DNA: TGTGCCAGCAGTGAAAAACCGTCCTTCGAGTCACCCCTCCACTTT
CDR3 protein: CASSEKPSFESPLHF

D gene: -
V gene: TRBV9
clone size: -
CDR3 length: 14
J gene: TRBJ1-4
CDR3 DNA: TGTGCCAGCAGCGTAGGGGACATAGGCGAAAAACTGTTTTTT
CDR3 protein: CASSVGDIGEKLFF

D gene: -
V gene: TRBV18
clone size: -
CDR3 length: 11
J gene: TRBJ2-1
CDR3 DNA: TGTGCCAGCTCACCACATGGGGACCAGTTCTTC
CDR3 protein: CASSPHGDQFF

D gene: -
V gene: TRBV5-1
clone size: -
CDR3 length: 12
J gene: TRBJ2-5
CDR3 DNA: TGCGCCAGCAGCCACGGACAAGAGACCCAGTACTTC
CDR3 protein: CASSHGQETQYF

D gene: -
V gene: TRBV3-1/TRBV3-2
clone size: -
CDR3 length: 17
J gene: TRBJ2-3
CDR3 DNA: TGTGCCAGCAGCCAAGGTGAGGGCCTGGATCGCACAGATACGCAGTATTTT
CDR3 protein: CASSQGEGLDRTDTQYF

D gene: -
V gene: TRBV9
clone size: -
CDR3 length: 15
J gene: TRBJ2-3
CDR3 DNA: TGTGCCAGCAGCGTAGTTCCATCCATGCAGGATACGCAGTATTTT
CDR3 protein: CASSVVPSMQDTQYF

D gene: TRBD1
V gene: TRBV5-1
clone size: -
CDR3 length: 14
J gene: TRBJ1-5
CDR3 DNA: TGCGCCAGCAGCTTTACAGGGGGCAATCAGCCCCAGCATTTT
CDR3 protein: CASSFTGGNQPQHF

D gene: TRBD1
V gene: TRBV7-3
clone size: -
CDR3 length: 14
J gene: TRBJ1-1
CDR3 DNA: TGTGCCAGCAGCTCCCTAGGGGGCCACACTGAAGCTTTCTTT
CDR3 protein: CASSSLGGHTEAFF

D gene: -
V gene: TRBV3-1/TRBV3-2
clone size: once
CDR3 length: 15
J gene: TRBJ1-2
CDR3 DNA: TGTGCCAGCAGCCCCTCCGGACCTCATAGCTATGGCTACACCTTC
CDR3 protein: CASSPSGPHSYGYTF

D gene: -
V gene: TRBV3-1/TRBV3-2
clone size: -
CDR3 length: 14
J gene: TRBJ1-1
CDR3 DNA: TGTGCCAGCAGCCAAAAGGGGCGGGCACGCAAAGCTTTCTTT
CDR3 protein: CASSQKGRARKAFF

D gene: -
V gene: TRBV6-5
clone size: -
CDR3 length: 15
J gene: TRBJ1-1
CDR3 DNA: TGTGCCAGCAGTTACACTACTTCGATGGCACTTGAAGCTTTCTTT
CDR3 protein: CASSYTTSMALEAFF

D gene: -
V gene: TRBV20-1
clone size: -
CDR3 length: 11
J gene: TRBJ1-2
CDR3 DNA: TGCAGTGCTACAGGGGACTATGGCTACACCTTC
CDR3 protein: CSATGDYGYTF

D gene: -
V gene: TRBV12-3/TRBV12-4
clone size: once
CDR3 length: 13
J gene: TRBJ2-5
CDR3 DNA: TGTGCCAGCAGTTTTCAGGGTAGGGAGACCCAGTACTTC
CDR3 protein: CASSFQGRETQYF

D gene: -
V gene: TRBV6-1
clone size: -
CDR3 length: 13
J gene: TRBJ1-1
CDR3 DNA: TGTGCCAGCAGTGAGGGTGGGAACACTGAAGCTTTCTTT
CDR3 protein: CASSEGGNTEAFF

D gene: TRBD2
V gene: TRBV5-6
clone size: once
CDR3 length: 15
J gene: TRBJ2-7
CDR3 DNA: TGTGCCAGCAGCTTGGATTCTAGCGGGGGTAACGAGCAGTACTTC
CDR3 protein: CASSLDSSGGNEQYF

D gene: -
V gene: TRBV18
clone size: -
CDR3 length: 15
J gene: TRBJ1-1
CDR3 DNA: TGTGCCAGCTCACCAAAGGAGGGCCTTAACACTGAAGCTTTCTTT
CDR3 protein: CASSPKEGLNTEAFF

D gene: -
V gene: TRBV29-1
clone size: -
CDR3 length: 18
J gene: TRBJ2-2
CDR3 DNA: TGCAGCGTTGGCATGAACGCTAGGCGCCATACGAACACCGGGGAGCTGTTTTTT
CDR3 protein: CSVGMNARRHTNTGELFF

D gene: -
V gene: TRBV11-2
clone size: -
CDR3 length: 13
J gene: TRBJ1-1
CDR3 DNA: TGTGCCAGCAGCCCTCATCAGGGAGCTGAAGCTTTCTTT
CDR3 protein: CASSPHQGAEAFF

D gene: TRBD2
V gene: TRBV4-3
clone size: once
CDR3 length: 17
J gene: TRBJ2-1
CDR3 DNA: TGCGCCAGCAGCCAAGAACGGTCTAGCGGGGGGGCCGATGAGCAGTTCTTC
CDR3 protein: CASSQERSSGGADEQFF

D gene: -
V gene: TRBV2
clone size: -
CDR3 length: 15
J gene: TRBJ2-3
CDR3 DNA: TGTGCCAGCAGCGAACAGAGCACTAGCACAGATACGCAGTATTTT
CDR3 protein: CASSEQSTSTDTQYF

D gene: TRBD1
V gene: TRBV5-1
clone size: -
CDR3 length: 17
J gene: TRBJ1-6
CDR3 DNA: TGCGCCAGCAGCTTTGGGAGAGCCGGGACAGACAATTCACCCCTCCACTTT
CDR3 protein: CASSFGRAGTDNSPLHF

D gene: TRBD2
V gene: TRBV6-2/TRBV6-3
clone size: -
CDR3 length: 14
J gene: TRBJ2-7
CDR3 DNA: TGTGCCAGCAGTTACGTCGGGGGGGGCAACGAGCAGTACTTC
CDR3 protein: CASSYVGGGNEQYF

D gene: -
V gene: TRBV12-3/TRBV12-4
clone size: -
CDR3 length: 13
J gene: TRBJ1-6
CDR3 DNA: TGTGCCAGCAAGGGGATGGATAATTCACCCCTCCACTTT
CDR3 protein: CASKGMDNSPLHF

D gene: TRBD1
V gene: TRBV4-1
clone size: -
CDR3 length: 15
J gene: TRBJ1-2
CDR3 DNA: TGCGCCAGCAGCCAAGCCCGGACAGGGGACTATGGCTACACCTTC
CDR3 protein: CASSQARTGDYGYTF

D gene: TRBD1
V gene: TRBV3-1/TRBV3-2
clone size: few
CDR3 length: 13
J gene: TRBJ2-7
CDR3 DNA: TGTGCCAGCAGACCCGCAGGGGGCTACGAGCAGTACTTC
CDR3 protein: CASRPAGGYEQYF

D gene: -
V gene: TRBV5-1
clone size: -
CDR3 length: 15
J gene: TRBJ1-4
CDR3 DNA: TGCGCCAGCAGCGGAGGAGACGCAACTAATGAAAAACTGTTTTTT
CDR3 protein: CASSGGDATNEKLFF

D gene: TRBD2
V gene: TRBV5-1
clone size: -
CDR3 length: 14
J gene: TRBJ2-7
CDR3 DNA: TGCGCCAGCAGCTTGCTAGCGGGGGGATTCGAGCAGTACTTC
CDR3 protein: CASSLLAGGFEQYF

D gene: TRBD1
V gene: TRBV6-5
clone size: -
CDR3 length: 15
J gene: TRBJ1-1
CDR3 DNA: TGTGCCAGCAGTCTCGACAGGGGATGGAACACTGAAGCTTTCTTT
CDR3 protein: CASSLDRGWNTEAFF

D gene: -
V gene: TRBV9
clone size: -
CDR3 length: 14
J gene: TRBJ2-2
CDR3 DNA: TGTGCCAGCAGGGGGGGACAGAACACCGGGGAGCTGTTTTTT
CDR3 protein: CASRGGQNTGELFF

D gene: -
V gene: TRBV5-4
clone size: -
CDR3 length: 14
J gene: TRBJ2-7
CDR3 DNA: TGTGCCAGCAGCTTGGCTAGCAGCTCCTACGAGCAGTACTTC
CDR3 protein: CASSLASSSYEQYF

D gene: -
V gene: TRBV4-3
clone size: -
CDR3 length: 13
J gene: TRBJ2-2
CDR3 DNA: TGCGCCAGCAGCCAAGACTACACCGGGGAGCTGTTTTTT
CDR3 protein: CASSQDYTGELFF

D gene: TRBD1
V gene: TRBV9
clone size: -
CDR3 length: 13
J gene: TRBJ2-7
CDR3 DNA: TGTGCCAGCGGACAGGGGAGCTCCTACGAGCAGTACTTC
CDR3 protein: CASGQGSSYEQYF

D gene: -
V gene: TRBV7-7
clone size: -
CDR3 length: 17
J gene: TRBJ2-7
CDR3 DNA: TGTGCTAGCAGCTCCACGGGGAGGCCCCTATGCGGCTACGAGCAGTACTTC
CDR3 protein: CASSSTGRPLCGYEQYF

D gene: -
V gene: TRBV5-4
clone size: -
CDR3 length: 13
J gene: TRBJ1-1
CDR3 DNA: TGTGCCAGCAGCTTGACAGCGAACACTGAAGCTTTCTTT
CDR3 protein: CASSLTANTEAFF

D gene: TRBD2
V gene: TRBV4-3
clone size: -
CDR3 length: 15
J gene: TRBJ2-7
CDR3 DNA: TGCGCCAGCAGCCAAACGACTAGCGGGGGGGGCGAGCAGTACTTC
CDR3 protein: CASSQTTSGGGEQYF

D gene: -
V gene: TRBV6-5
clone size: -
CDR3 length: 13
J gene: TRBJ1-2
CDR3 DNA: TGTGCCAGCAGTCGCGGGCCGCCGTATGGCTACACCTTC
CDR3 protein: CASSRGPPYGYTF

D gene: TRBD2
V gene: TRBV6-2/TRBV6-3
clone size: once
CDR3 length: 15
J gene: TRBJ2-1
CDR3 DNA: TGTGCCAGCAGTTACCTCTTAGCGGGACACAATGAGCAGTTCTTC
CDR3 protein: CASSYLLAGHNEQFF

D gene: -
V gene: TRBV10-3
clone size: -
CDR3 length: 12
J gene: TRBJ2-7
CDR3 DNA: TGTGCCATCAGCACACAGGGATACGAGCAGTACTTC
CDR3 protein: CAISTQGYEQYF

D gene: -
V gene: TRBV6-5
clone size: once
CDR3 length: 16
J gene: TRBJ2-4
CDR3 DNA: TGTGCCAGCAGTTCCACGAGGGCCTGGGACGCAAACATTCAGTACTTC
CDR3 protein: CASSSTRAWDANIQYF

D gene: TRBD1
V gene: TRBV4-3
clone size: -
CDR3 length: 15
J gene: TRBJ2-7
CDR3 DNA: TGCGCCAGCAGCCAATACCGACAGGGTTCCTACGAGCAGTACTTC
CDR3 protein: CASSQYRQGSYEQYF

D gene: -
V gene: TRBV21-1
clone size: -
CDR3 length: 17
J gene: TRBJ2-1
CDR3 DNA: TGTGCCAGCCTGAACGAGAAGGGGGTCGGGGGTTACAATGAGCAGTTCTTC
CDR3 protein: CASLNEKGVGGYNEQFF

D gene: TRBD1
V gene: TRBV7-9
clone size: -
CDR3 length: 15
J gene: TRBJ1-6
CDR3 DNA: TGTGCCAGCAGCCAAGCGACAGGGATAGGTTCACCCCTCCACTTT
CDR3 protein: CASSQATGIGSPLHF

D gene: TRBD1
V gene: TRBV6-5
clone size: -
CDR3 length: 14
J gene: TRBJ2-1
CDR3 DNA: TGTGCCAGCAGTTACCGGACAGGGCACAATGAGCAGTTCTTC
CDR3 protein: CASSYRTGHNEQFF

D gene: -
V gene: TRBV5-4
clone size: -
CDR3 length: 16
J gene: TRBJ2-2
CDR3 DNA: TGTGCCAGCAGCTTGGGTAGTGGCTACTACACCGGGGAGCTGTTTTTT
CDR3 protein: CASSLGSGYYTGELFF

D gene: -
V gene: TRBV30
clone size: -
CDR3 length: 13
J gene: TRBJ2-7
CDR3 DNA: TGTGCCTGGGGCAGGATGGGCTCCTACGAGCAGTACTTC
CDR3 protein: CAWGRMGSYEQYF